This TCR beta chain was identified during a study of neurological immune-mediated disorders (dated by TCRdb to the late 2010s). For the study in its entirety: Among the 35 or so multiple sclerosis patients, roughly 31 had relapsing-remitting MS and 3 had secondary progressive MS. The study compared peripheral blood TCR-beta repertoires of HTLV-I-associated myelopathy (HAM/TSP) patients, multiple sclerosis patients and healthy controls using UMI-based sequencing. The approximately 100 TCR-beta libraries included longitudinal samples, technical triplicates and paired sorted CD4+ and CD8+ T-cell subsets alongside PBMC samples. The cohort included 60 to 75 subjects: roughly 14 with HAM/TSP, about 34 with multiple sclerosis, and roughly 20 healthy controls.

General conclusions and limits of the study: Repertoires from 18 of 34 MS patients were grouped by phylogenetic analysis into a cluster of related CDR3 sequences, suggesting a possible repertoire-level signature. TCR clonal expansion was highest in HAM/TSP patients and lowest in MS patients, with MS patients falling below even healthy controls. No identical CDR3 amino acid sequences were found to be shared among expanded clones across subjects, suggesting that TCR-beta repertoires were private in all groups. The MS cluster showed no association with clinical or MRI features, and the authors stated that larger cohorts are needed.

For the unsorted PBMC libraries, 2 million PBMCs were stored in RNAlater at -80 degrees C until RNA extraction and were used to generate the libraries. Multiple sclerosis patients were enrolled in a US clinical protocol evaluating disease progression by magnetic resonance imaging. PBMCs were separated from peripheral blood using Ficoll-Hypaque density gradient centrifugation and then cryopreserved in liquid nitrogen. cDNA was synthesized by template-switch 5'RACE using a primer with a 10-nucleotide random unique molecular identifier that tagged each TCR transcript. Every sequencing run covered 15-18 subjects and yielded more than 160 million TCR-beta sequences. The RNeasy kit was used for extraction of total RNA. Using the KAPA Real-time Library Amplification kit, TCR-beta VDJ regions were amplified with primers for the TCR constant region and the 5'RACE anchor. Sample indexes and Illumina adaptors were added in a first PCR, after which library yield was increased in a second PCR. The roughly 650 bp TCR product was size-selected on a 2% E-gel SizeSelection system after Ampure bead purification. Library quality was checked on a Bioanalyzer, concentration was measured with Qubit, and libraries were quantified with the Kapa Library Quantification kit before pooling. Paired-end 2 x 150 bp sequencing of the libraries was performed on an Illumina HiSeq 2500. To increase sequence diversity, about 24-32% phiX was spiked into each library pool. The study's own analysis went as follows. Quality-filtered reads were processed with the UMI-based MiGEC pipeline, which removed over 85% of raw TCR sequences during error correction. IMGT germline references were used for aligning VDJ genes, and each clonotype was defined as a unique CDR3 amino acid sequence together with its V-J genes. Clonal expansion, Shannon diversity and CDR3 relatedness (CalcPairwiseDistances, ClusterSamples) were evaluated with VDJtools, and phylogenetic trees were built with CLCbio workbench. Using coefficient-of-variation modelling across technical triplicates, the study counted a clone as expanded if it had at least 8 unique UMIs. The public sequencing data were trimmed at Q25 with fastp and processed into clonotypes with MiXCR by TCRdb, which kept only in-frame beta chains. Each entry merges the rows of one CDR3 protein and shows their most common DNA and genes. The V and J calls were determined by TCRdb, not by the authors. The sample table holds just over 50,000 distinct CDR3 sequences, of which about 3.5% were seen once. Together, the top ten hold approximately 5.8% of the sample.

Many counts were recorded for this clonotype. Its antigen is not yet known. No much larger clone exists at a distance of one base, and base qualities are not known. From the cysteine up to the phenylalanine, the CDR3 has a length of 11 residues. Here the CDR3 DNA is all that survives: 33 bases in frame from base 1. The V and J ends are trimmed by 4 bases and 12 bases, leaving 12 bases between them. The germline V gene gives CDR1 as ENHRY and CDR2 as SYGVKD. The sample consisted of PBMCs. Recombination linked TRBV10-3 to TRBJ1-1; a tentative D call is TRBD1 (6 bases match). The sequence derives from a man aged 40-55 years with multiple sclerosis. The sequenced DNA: TGTGCCATCAGTGGAAACAGGGAGTCTTTCTTT. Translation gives CAISGNRESFF.